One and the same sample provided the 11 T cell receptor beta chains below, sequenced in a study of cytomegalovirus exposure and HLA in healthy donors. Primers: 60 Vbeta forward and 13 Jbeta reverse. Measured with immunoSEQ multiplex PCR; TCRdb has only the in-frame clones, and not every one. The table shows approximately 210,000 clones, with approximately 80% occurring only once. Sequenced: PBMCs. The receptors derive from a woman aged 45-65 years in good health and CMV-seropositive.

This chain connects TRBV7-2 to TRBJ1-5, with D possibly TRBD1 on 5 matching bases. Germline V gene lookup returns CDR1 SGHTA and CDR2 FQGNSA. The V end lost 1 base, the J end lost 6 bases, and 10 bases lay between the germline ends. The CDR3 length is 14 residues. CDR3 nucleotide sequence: TGTGCCAGCAGCTTAGTATGGGGCGGTCAGCCCCAGCATTTT. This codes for CASSLVWGGQPQHF.

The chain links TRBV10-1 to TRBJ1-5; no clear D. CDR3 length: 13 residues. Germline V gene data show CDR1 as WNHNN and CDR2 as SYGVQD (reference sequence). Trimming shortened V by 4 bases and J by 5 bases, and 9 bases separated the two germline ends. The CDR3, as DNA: TGCGCCAGCAGTGGAGGGCTTTATCAGCCCCAGCATTTT. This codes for CASSGGLYQPQHF.

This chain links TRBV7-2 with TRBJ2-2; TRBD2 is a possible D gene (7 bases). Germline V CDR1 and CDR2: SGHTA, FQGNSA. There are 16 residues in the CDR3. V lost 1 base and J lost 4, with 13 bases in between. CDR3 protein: CASSLDGGGRTGELFF. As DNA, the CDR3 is TGTGCCAGCAGCTTAGATGGGGGGGGGCGCACCGGGGAGCTGTTTTTT.

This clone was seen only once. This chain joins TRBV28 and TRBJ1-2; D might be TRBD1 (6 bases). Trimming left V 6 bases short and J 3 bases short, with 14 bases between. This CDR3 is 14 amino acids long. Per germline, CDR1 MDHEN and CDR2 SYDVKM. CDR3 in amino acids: CASRGRGVDYGYTF. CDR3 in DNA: TGTGCCAGCAGGGGCAGGGGAGTGGACTATGGCTACACCTTC.

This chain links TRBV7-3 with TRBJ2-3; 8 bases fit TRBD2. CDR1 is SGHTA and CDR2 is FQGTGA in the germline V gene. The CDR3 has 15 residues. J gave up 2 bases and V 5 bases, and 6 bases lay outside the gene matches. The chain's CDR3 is CASSRKAGVTDTQYF. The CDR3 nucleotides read TGTGCCAGCAGCAGAAAAGCGGGGGTCACAGATACGCAGTATTTT.

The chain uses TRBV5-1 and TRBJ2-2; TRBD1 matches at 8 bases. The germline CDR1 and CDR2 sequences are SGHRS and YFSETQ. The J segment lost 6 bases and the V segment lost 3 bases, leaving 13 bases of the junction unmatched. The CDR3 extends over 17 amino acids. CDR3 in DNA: TGCGCCAGCAGCTCGTATGCCGGGACAGGCCTAGCCGGGGAGCTGTTTTTT. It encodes CASSSYAGTGLAGELFF.

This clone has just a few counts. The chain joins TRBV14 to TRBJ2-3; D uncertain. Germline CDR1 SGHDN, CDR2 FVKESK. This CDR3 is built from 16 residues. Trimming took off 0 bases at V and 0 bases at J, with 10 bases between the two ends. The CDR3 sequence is CASSQDQFSSTDTQYF. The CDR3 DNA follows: TGTGCCAGCAGCCAAGATCAGTTTTCCAGCACAGATACGCAGTATTTT.

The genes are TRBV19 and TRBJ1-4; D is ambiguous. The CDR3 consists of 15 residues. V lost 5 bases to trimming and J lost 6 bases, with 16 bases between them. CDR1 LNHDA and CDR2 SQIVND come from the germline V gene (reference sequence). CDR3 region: CASSGRVGVDEKLFF. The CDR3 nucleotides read TGTGCCAGTAGTGGCCGAGTCGGAGTGGATGAAAAACTGTTTTTT.

The CDR3 loop is CAWSETYKGGYGYTF. Here the CDR3 DNA reads TGTGCCTGGAGTGAAACCTACAAGGGAGGGTATGGCTACACCTTC. The chain has TRBV30 and TRBJ1-2, with unresolved D. V was cut by 1 base and J by 5 bases, with 17 bases left in between. The CDR3 sequence is 15 residues long. Germline CDR1 reads GTSNPN; CDR2 reads SVGIG (reference sequence).

In DNA, the CDR3 is TGTGCCAGCAGTTTGTCGGGACAGGGGGCAGGAAACACCATATATTTT. Translating gives CASSLSGQGAGNTIYF. The rearrangement uses TRBV28 and TRBJ1-3; 12 bases align to TRBD1. CDR3 length: 16 amino acids. Trimming removed 3 bases from V and 4 bases from J; junction bases left unmatched: 4. Germline CDR1 reads MDHEN; CDR2 reads SYDVKM.

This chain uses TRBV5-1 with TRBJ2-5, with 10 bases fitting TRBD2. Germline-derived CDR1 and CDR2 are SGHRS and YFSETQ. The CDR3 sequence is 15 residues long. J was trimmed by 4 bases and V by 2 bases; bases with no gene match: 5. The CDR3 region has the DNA TGCGCCAGCAGCTTAGGACTAGCGGTTGGAGAGACCCAGTACTTC. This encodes CASSLGLAVGETQYF.